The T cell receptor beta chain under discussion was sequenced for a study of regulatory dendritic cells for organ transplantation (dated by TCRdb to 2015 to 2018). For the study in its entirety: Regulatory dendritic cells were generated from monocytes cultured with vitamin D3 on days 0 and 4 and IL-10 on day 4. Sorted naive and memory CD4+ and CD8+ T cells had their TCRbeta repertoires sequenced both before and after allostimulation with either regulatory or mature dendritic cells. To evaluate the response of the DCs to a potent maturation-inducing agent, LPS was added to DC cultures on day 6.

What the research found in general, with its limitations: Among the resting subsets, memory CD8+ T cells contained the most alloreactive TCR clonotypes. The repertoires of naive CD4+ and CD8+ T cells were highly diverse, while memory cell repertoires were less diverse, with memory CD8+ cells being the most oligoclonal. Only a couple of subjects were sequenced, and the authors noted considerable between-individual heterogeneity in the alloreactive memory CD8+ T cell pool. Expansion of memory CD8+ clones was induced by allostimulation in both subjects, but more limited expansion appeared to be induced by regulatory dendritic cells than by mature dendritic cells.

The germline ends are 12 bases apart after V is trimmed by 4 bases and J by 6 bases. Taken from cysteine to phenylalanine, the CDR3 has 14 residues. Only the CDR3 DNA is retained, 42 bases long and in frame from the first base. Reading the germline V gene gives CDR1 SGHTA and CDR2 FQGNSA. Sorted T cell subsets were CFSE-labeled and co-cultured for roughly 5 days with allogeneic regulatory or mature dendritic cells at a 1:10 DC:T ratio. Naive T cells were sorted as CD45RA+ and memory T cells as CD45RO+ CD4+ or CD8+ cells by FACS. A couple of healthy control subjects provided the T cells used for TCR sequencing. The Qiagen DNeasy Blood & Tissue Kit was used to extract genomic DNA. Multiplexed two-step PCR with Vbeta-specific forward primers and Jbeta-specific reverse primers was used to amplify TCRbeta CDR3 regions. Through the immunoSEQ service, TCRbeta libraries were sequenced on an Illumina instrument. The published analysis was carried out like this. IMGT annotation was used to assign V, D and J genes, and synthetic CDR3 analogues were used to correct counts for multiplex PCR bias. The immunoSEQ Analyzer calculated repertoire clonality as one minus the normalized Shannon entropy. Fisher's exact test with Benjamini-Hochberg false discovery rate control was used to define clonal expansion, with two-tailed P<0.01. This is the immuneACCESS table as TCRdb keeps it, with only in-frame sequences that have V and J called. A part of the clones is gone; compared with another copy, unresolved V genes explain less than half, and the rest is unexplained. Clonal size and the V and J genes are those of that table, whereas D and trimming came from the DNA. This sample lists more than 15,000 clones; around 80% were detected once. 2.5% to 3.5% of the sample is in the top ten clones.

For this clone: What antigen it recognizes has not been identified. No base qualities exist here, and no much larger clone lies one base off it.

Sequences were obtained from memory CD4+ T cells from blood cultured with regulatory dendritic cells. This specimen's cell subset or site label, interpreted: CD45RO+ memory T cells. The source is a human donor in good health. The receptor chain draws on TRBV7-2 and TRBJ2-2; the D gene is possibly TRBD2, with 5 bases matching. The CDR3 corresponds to CASSWTEWAGELFF. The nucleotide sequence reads TGTGCCAGCAGCTGGACTGAATGGGCCGGGGAGCTGTTTTTT. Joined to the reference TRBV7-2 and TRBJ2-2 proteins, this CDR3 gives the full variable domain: GAGVSQSPSNKVTEKGKDVELRCDPISGHTALYWYRQSLGQGLEFLIYFQGNSAPDKSGLPSDRFSAERTGGSVSTLTIQRTQQEDSAVYLCASSWTEWAGELFFGEGSRLTVL.